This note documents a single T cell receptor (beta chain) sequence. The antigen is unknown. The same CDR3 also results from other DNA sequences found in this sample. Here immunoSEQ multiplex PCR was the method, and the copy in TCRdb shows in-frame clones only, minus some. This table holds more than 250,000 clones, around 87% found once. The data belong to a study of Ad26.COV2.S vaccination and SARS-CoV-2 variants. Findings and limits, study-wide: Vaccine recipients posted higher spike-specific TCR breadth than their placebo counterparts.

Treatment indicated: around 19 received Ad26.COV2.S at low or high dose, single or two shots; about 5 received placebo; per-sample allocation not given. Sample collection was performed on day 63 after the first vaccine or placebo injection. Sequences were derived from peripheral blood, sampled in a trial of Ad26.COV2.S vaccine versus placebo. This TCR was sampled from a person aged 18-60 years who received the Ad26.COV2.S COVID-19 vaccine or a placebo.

In nucleotides, the CDR3 is TGCGCCAGCAGCTTACTAGCGGGGGCCTACAATGAGCAGTTCTTC. Amino acids: CASSLLAGAYNEQFF. The gene calls are TRBV5-1 and TRBJ2-1, with TRBD2 matching 11 bases. Losses at the gene ends were 2 bases for V and 2 bases for J; bases not matched to a gene: 0. This CDR3 region has 15 residues. The V gene's germline CDR1 is SGHRS and CDR2 YFSETQ.